This TCR beta chain originates from a study of blood T cell repertoires in COVID-19. Germline trimming cut 1 base from V and 4 bases from J; bases unmatched to any gene: 11. The CDR3 loop spans 19 amino acids. CDR1 is SGHTA, CDR2 FQGTGA, per germline. Only in-frame clones appear in the TCRdb table, and some are missing; sequencing was by immunoSEQ multiplex PCR. In the table there are approximately 240,000 clones, about 86% of which are singletons. The material sequenced was peripheral blood. The receptor was isolated from a woman in her twenties or thirties who had recovered from COVID-19. The rearrangement links TRBV7-3 to TRBJ2-3; 13 bases map to TRBD2. As DNA, the CDR3 is TGTGCCAGCAGCTTAATGGGGAGGACTAGCGGGAGTTGGCCAGATACGCAGTATTTT. Encoded protein: CASSLMGRTSGSWPDTQYF.